This T cell receptor (beta chain) came from a study of tumor-infiltrating lymphocytes in primary liver carcinoma listed by TCRdb under 2017. In terms of the full investigation: Of the five patients (three men and two women, aged 30 to 69 years), four had hepatocellular carcinoma and one had combined HCC and intrahepatic cholangiocarcinoma. The five patients had tumors of stage T1-T3 N0M0, with maximum diameters ranging from 4.2 to 10 cm. Samples yielded roughly 3.5 to 7.13 million productive TCRbeta reads; read depth did not differ significantly between tissue types. Across five regions of each liver tumor, along with adjacent normal tissue and blood, the study brought together TCRbeta repertoire sequencing, expression microarrays and whole-exome sequencing. TCRbeta repertoire sequencing covered 35 specimens from 5 patients: some 25 tumor regions, 5 adjacent noncancerous liver tissues and 5 peripheral blood samples. The approximately 24 tumor region samples were profiled with Agilent mRNA microarrays so that TCRbeta repertoire diversity could be related to the local molecular phenotype. Repertoires from technical replicates were highly reproducible, with mean shared-clone rates around 0.87 and correlation coefficients above 0.95.

A constant-region primer and ProtoScript II reverse transcriptase were used to reverse-transcribe TCRbeta-specific cDNA from about 530 ng total RNA. The TCRbeta libraries were prepared through three rounds of nested multiplex PCR following a slightly modified ARM-PCR procedure. Sample barcodes and Illumina adapters were added in a final 25-cycle PCR with Deep VentR polymerase. Amplicons of 200-500 bp were gel-purified with a QIAquick gel extraction kit before sequencing. An Illumina HiSeq 2500 was used to sequence the TCRbeta amplicons, generating 250-bp paired-end reads. Under the source paper's analysis protocol: Reads were quality-trimmed with Trimmomatic v0.33, and paired reads were merged with FLASH v1.2.11 to recover full CDR3 sequences. V, D and J germline segments were assigned to the rearranged TCRbeta sequences by MiGEC v1.2.1b. Clonotype statistics, along with Shannon-Wiener diversity indices, were calculated using VDJtools v1.0.0. To cut down on sampling bias, every analysis after diversity analysis relied on just the 250 most abundant clonotypes from each sample. Through fastp at Q25 and MiXCR, TCRdb rebuilt clones from the public reads, retaining in-frame beta chains. Each entry is one CDR3 protein sequence, shown with its most common DNA and genes. For this entry, the V and J calls and clone size follow TCRdb and not the study's own pipeline. The sample data list about 54,000 distinct CDR3 sequences, and about 73% of these were observed just once. The top ten clones comprise roughly 25% of the sample.

Without any cell sorting, total RNA and DNA were extracted together from around 18-30 mg of bulk tissue using the AllPrep DNA/RNA mini kit. Between late 2015 and 2016, a few patients in China with histopathologically diagnosed primary liver carcinoma had surgical resection. At the time of sampling, the patients were treatment-naive and had chronic HBV infection. Five spatially separated regions were sampled per tumor: superior, inferior, left-lateral and right-lateral poles, plus the tumor centre. Histology showed that every tumor sample contained more than 75% viable tumor cells. Pieces of fresh tumor and adjacent tissue were cut in half, with one half kept in RNAlater at -80 degrees C and the other half sent for histology. Turning to this clonotype: What antigen it recognizes has not been identified. The germline gene is not matched at one end of the junction; a read error may be the cause.

The paper as a whole reports these results and caveats: Because only the TCR beta chain was sequenced and unpaired alpha chains were not captured, true repertoire diversity is likely underestimated. The top 250 clones made up a significantly larger repertoire fraction in tumors than in blood (p = 0.039). Repertoire overlap was higher between tumor regions (mean approximately 36%) than tumor-adjacent (17%) or tumor-blood (approximately 14%) pairs, consistent with antigen-driven expansion. Since the samples were bulk and unsorted, there was no way to compare CD4+ and CD8+ T cell repertoires. Only a few patients were included in the study, and the authors note that the findings should be validated in a larger study. Only roughly 7-24% of top clones appeared in all five regions of a tumor, which suggests that tumor-infiltrating T cells are spatially heterogeneous.

Input material: liver tumor tissue from sampling region 2. Taken with the paper, the label for cell subset or site translates to: tumor region T2, inferior pole. The clonotype was recovered from a middle-aged man with primary liver carcinoma and hepatitis B virus infection.

The sequenced DNA: TGTGCCAGTAGTCCTCAAACAGGGGCAGGGGCCAGCGTCCTGACTTTC. It is translated as CASSPQTGAGASVLTF. This sequence uses TRBV6-5 and TRBJ2-6, and TRBD1 matches 7 of the central bases. The CDR3 measures 16 amino acids from cysteine to phenylalanine. Of the read, only the CDR3 DNA is kept; its 48 bases are in frame from base 1. Per the germline V gene, MNHEY is the CDR1 and SVGAGI is the CDR2.